This TCR beta chain was identified in a study of cytomegalovirus exposure and HLA in healthy donors. Turning to the study itself: Among roughly 180 million T cells, an earlier analysis found roughly 100 million unique TCR beta sequences.

The PCR ran on 60 Vbeta and 13 Jbeta primers. The assay was immunoSEQ multiplex PCR, and TCRdb's table has in-frame clones only and misses some. Of around 91,000 clones listed, less than 70% are singletons. The CDR3 extends over 15 amino acids. The V gene's germline CDR1 is SGHRS and CDR2 YFSETQ. V was trimmed by 4 bases and J by 7 bases, leaving 15 bases between them. This clone was observed a handful of times. The sequenced sample consisted of PBMCs. This TCR derives from a human donor in good health. The chain combines TRBV5-1 with TRBJ1-6; tentative D call: TRBD1 (5 bases). CDR3 amino acids: CASSGDSARNSPLHF. CDR3 DNA: TGCGCCAGCAGCGGAGACAGTGCTCGGAATTCACCCCTCCACTTT.